This TCR beta chain was recovered during a study of T cell changes during pregnancy in multiple sclerosis. Germline values: CDR1 SQVTM, CDR2 ANQGSEA. The CDR3 has 13 amino acids. V lost 0 bases and J 7 bases, leaving 13 bases between the germline ends. Sequencing was performed with immunoSEQ multiplex PCR; in TCRdb, only in-frame clones are kept and a portion is missing. The sample has tens of thousands of clones; roughly 94% are singletons. The source is a female donor with multiple sclerosis, enrolled in a pregnancy study. This chain joins TRBV29-1 and TRBJ2-7, with unresolved D. Here the sequenced sample was CD8+ T cells from peripheral blood mononuclear cells, taken after pregnancy. The DNA of the CDR3 is TGCAGCGTTGAAGATCAAGTGACAACGGAGCAGTACTTC. Translated: CSVEDQVTTEQYF.